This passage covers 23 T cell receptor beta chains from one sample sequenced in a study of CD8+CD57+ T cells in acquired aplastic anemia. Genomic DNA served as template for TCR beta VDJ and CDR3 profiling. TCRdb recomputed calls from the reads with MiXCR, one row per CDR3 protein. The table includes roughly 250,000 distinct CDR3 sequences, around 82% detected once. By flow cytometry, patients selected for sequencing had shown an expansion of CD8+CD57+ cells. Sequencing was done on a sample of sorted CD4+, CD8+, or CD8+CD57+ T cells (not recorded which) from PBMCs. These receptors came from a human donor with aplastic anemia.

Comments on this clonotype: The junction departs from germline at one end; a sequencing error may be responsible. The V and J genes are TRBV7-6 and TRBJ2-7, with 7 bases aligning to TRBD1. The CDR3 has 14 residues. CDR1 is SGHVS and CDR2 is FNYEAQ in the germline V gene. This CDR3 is CASSTLRGRSPLHF. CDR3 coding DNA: TGTGCCAGCAGCACTCTGAGGGGGCGCTCACCCCTCCACTTC.

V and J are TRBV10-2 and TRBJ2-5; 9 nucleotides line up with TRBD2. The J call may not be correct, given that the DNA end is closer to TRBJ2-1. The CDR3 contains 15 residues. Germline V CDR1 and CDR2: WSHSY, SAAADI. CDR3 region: CASSSGTSKTNEQFF. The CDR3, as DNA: TGCGCCAGCAGTTCCGGGACTAGCAAGACCAATGAGCAGTTCTTC.

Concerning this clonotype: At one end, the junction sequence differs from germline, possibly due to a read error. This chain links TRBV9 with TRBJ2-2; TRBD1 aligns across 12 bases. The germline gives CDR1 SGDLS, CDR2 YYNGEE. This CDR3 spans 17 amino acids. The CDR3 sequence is CASSALGQGANTGELFF. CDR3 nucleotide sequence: TGCGCCAGCAGCGCTCTGGGACAGGGGGCGAACACCGGGGAGCTGTTCTTT. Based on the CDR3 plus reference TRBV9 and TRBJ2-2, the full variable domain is DSGVTQTPKHLITATGQRVTLRCSPRSGDLSVYWYQQSLDQGLQFLIQYYNGEERAKGNILERFSAQQFPDLHSELNLSSLELGDSALYFCASSALGQGANTGELFFGEGSRLTVL.

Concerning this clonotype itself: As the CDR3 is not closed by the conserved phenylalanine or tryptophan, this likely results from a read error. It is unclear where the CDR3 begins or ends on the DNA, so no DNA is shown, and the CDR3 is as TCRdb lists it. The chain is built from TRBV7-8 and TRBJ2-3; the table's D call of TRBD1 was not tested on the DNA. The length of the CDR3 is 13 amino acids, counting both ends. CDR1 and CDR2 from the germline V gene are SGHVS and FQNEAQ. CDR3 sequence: CASREGGTATTQY.

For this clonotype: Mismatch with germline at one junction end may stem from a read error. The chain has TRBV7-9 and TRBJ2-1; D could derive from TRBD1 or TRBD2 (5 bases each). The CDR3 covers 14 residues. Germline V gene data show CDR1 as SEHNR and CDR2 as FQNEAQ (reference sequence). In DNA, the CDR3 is TGTGCCAGCAGTCAAGGGGCTAGCTTCACAGATACGCAGTTC. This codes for CASSQGASFTDTQF.

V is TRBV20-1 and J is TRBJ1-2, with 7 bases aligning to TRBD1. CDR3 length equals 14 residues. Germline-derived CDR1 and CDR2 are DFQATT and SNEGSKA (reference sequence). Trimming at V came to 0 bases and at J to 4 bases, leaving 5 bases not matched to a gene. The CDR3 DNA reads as TGCAGTGCTAGAGACCACAGGGGACCCTATGGCTACACCTTC. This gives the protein CSARDHRGPYGYTF.

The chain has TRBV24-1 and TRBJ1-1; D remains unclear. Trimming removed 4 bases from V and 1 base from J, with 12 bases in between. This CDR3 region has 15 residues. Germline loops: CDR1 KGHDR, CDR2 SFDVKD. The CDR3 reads CATSEGLGGNTEAFF. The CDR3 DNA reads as TGTGCCACCAGTGAGGGCCTGGGAGGGAACACTGAAGCTTTCTTT.

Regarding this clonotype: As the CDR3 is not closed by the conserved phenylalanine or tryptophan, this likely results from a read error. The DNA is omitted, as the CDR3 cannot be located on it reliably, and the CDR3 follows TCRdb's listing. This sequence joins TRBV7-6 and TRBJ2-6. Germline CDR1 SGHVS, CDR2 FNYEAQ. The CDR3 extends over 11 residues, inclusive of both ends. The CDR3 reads CASSQVASWTS.

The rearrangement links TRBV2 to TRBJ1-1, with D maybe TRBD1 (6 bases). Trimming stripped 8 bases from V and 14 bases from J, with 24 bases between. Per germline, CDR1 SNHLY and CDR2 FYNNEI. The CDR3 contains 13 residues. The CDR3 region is CASGAGGGGAQFF. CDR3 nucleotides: TGTGCCAGCGGGGCCGGGGGCGGGGGTGCGCAGTTCTTT. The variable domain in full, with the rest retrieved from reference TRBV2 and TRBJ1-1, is EPEVTQTPSHQVTQMGQEVILRCVPISNHLYFYWYRQILGQKVEFLVSFYNNEISEKSEIFDDQFSVERPDGSNFTLKIRSTKLEDSAMYFCASGAGGGGAQFFGQGTRLTVV.

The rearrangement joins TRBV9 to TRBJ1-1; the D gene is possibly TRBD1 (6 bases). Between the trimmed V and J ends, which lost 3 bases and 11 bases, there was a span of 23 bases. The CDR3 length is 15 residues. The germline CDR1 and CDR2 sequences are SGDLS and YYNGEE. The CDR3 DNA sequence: TGTGCCAGCAGCGGGGAGGGGGGGGCGGGCACCACCGCTTTCTTT. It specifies CASSGEGGAGTTAFF.

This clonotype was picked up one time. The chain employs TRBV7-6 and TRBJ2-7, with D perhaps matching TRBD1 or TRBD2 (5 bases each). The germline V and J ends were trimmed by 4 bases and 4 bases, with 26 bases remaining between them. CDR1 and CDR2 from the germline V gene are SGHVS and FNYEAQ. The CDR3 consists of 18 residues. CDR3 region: CASSSRRGATASSYEQYV. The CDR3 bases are TGTGCCAGCAGCTCCCGACGAGGGGCTACAGCTTCGTCTTACGAGCAGTACGTC.

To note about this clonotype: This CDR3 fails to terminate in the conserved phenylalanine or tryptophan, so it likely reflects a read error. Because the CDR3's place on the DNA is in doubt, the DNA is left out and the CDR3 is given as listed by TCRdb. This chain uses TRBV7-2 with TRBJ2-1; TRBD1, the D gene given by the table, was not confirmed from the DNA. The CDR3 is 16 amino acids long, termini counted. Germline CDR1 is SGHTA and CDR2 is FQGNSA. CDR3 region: CASSLGAGVADTQYFC.

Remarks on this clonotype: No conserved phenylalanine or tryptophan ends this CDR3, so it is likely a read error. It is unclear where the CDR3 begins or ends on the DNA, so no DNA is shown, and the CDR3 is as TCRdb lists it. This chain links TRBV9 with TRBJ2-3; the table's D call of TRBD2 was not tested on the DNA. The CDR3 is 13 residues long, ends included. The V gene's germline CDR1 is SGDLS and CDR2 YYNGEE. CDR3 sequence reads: CASSPWTSGRQEL.

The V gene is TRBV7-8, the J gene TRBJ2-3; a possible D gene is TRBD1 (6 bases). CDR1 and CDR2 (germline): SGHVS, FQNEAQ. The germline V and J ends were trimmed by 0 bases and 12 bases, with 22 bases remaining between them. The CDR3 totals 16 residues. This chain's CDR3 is CASSLAAGDDTHYQYF. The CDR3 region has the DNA TGTGCCAGCAGCTTAGCGGCAGGGGACGACACGCATTATCAGTATTTT.

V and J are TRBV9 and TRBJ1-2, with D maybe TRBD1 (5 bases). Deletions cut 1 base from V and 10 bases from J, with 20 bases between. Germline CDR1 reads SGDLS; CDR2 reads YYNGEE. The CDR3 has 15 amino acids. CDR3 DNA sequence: TGTGCCAGCAGCGTAAGGGGCTCGAGAAATCAGCCCTACACCTTC. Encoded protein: CASSVRGSRNQPYTF.

The CDR3 DNA is TGTGCCAGCGGGGAGGGGGGCGCAGACACGCAGGATGAGCAGTTCTTC. Translating it yields CASGEGGADTQDEQFF. This chain links TRBV2 with TRBJ2-1, with TRBD2 as a possible D gene (7 bases). The V and J ends lost 8 bases and 8 bases respectively, with 25 bases between them. CDR1 SNHLY and CDR2 FYNNEI come from the germline V gene. The CDR3 loop spans 16 amino acids.

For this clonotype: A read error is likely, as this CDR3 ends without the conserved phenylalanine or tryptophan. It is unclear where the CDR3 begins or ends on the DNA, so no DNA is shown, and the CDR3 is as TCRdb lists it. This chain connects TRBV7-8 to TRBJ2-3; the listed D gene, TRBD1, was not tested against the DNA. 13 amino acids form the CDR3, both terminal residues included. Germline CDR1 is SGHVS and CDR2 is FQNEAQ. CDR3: CASSFHPAGTELS.

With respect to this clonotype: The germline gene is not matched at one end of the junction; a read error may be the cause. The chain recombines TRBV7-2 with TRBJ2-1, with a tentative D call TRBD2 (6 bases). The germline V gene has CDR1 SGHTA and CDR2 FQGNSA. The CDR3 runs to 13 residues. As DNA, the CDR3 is TGTGCCAGCAGTTATGGGGGGAGTCATGAGAAGTTCTTC. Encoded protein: CASSYGGSHEKFF.

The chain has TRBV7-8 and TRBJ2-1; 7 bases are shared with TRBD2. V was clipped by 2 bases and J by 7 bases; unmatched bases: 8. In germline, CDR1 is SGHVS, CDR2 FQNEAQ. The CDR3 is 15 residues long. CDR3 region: CASSLFRGGSNEQFF. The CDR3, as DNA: TGTGCCAGCAGCTTATTTCGCGGGGGTTCTAATGAGCAGTTCTTC.

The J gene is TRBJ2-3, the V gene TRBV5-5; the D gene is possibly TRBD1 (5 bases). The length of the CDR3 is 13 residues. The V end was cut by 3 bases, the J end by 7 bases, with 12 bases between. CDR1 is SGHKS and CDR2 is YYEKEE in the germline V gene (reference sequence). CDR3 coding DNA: TGTGCCAGCAGCTCCGCGCGGACAAATACGCAGTATTTT. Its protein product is CASSSARTNTQYF.

CDR3 loop: CASSAAGAPDTQYF. The CDR3 region has the DNA TGTGCCAGCAGCGCCGCCGGCGCCCCCGATACGCAGTATTTT. V usage is TRBV9 and J usage is TRBJ2-3; D is ambiguous. The CDR3 totals 14 residues. The ends were cut back, 3 bases at V and 6 bases at J, with 14 bases in the middle. Germline values: CDR1 SGDLS, CDR2 YYNGEE. The variable domain in full, completed from reference TRBV9 and TRBJ2-3, reads DSGVTQTPKHLITATGQRVTLRCSPRSGDLSVYWYQQSLDQGLQFLIQYYNGEERAKGNILERFSAQQFPDLHSELNLSSLELGDSALYFCASSAAGAPDTQYFGPGTRLTVL.

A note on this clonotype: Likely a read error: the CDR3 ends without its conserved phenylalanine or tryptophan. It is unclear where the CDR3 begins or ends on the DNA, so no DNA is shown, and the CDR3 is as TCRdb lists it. CDR3: CASTEEGGRDYGYTFC. The J gene is TRBJ2-6, the V gene TRBV2; no DNA check was done on the table's D call, TRBD2. The CDR3 spans 16 residues, counting both ends. CDR1 is SNHLY, CDR2 FYNNEI, per germline.

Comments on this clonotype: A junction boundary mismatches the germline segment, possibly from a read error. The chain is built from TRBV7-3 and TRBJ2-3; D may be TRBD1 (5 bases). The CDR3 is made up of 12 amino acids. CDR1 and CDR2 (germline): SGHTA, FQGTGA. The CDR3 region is CASSLGPDTEYF. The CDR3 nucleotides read TGTGCCAGCAGCTTGGGGCCAGATACGGAGTATTTT.